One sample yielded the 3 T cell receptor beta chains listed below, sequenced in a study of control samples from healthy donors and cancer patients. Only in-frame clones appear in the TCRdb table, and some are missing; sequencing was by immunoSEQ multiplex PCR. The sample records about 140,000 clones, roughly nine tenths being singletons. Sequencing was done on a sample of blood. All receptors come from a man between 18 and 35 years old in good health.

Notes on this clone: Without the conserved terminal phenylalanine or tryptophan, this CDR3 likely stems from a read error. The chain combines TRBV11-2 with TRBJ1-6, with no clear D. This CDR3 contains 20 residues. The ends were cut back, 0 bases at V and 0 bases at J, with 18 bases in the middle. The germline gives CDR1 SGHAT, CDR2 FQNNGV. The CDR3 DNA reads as TGTGCCAGCAGCTTAGATCGAGTTTGGCGAGGGCGCTCCTATAATTCACCCCTCCACCTT. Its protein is CASSLDRVWRGRSYNSPLHL.

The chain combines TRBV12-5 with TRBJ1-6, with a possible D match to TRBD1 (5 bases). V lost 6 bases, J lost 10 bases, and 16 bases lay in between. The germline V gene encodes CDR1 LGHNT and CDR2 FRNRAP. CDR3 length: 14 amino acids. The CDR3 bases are TGTGCTAGTGGGTCGGTAGGGGAGGGCTCACCCCTCCACTTT. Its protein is CASGSVGEGSPLHF.

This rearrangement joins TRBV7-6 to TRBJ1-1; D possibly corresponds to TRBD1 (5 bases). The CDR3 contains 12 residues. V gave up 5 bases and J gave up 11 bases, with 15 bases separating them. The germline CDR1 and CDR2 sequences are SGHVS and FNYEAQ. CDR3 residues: CASSAMGRDAFF. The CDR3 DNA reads TGTGCCAGCAGCGCGATGGGCAGGGACGCTTTCTTT. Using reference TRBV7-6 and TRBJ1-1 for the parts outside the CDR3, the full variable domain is GAGVSQSPRYKVTKRGQDVALRCDPISGHVSLYWYRQALGQGPEFLTYFNYEAQQDKSGLPNDRFSAERPEGSISTLTIQRTEQRDSAMYRCASSAMGRDAFFGQGTRLTVV.